This entry lists 11 T cell receptor beta chains sequenced from one sample in a study of T-cell reconstitution after alpha-beta-depleted transplantation in children (TCRdb year 2016). In the paper's terms, the treatment or condition label means: allogeneic hematopoietic cell transplantation with graft depleted of TCRalphabeta T cells and CD19 B cells. Libraries were prepared through PCR. The instrument given in TCRdb is Illumina HiSeq 2500. TCR library preparation used molecular barcoding, with unique molecular identifiers applied to normalize quantification of the TCRbeta repertoire. TCRdb itself trimmed the public reads at Q25 with fastp, ran MiXCR and retained productive beta chains. Each CDR3 protein gets just one entry, which takes the most common genes and DNA from the rows behind it. The sample includes hundreds of thousands of distinct CDR3 sequences, with around 7.8% observed a single time. The ten largest make up approximately 6.3% of the sample.

The specimen comprised PBMCs, mostly from graft donor cells, sampled 180 days after TCRalphabeta/CD19-depleted stem cell transplant. All receptors come from a male patient between 10 and 17 years old who had a stem cell transplant for acute lymphoblastic leukemia, so the T cells may come from the graft donor.

At least ten counts were recorded for this clonotype. The chain uses TRBV5-1 and TRBJ2-7; 7 bases align to TRBD2. Trimming at V came to 1 base and at J to 3 bases, leaving 4 bases not matched to a gene. There are 14 residues in the CDR3. From germline, CDR1 is SGHRS and CDR2 YFSETQ. The CDR3 spells CASSLNGLGYEQYF. CDR3 DNA sequence: TGCGCCAGCAGCTTGAACGGACTAGGCTACGAGCAGTACTTC.

This clonotype was recorded many times. This chain joins TRBV3-1 and TRBJ2-1, with no clear D. Trimming cost V 0 bases and J 4 bases, with 7 bases left between them. This CDR3 region has 14 residues. Germline CDR1 is LGHDT and CDR2 is YNNKEL (reference sequence). The chain's CDR3 is CASSQDFLYNEQFF. In DNA form, the CDR3 reads TGTGCCAGCAGCCAAGACTTCCTTTACAATGAGCAGTTCTTC.

This clonotype was observed at least ten times. The gene calls are TRBV29-1 and TRBJ2-2; 10 bases are shared with TRBD1. V trimming: 7 bases; J trimming: 6 bases; junction bases outside the gene matches: 11. This CDR3 spans 15 amino acids. Germline loops: CDR1 SQVTM, CDR2 ANQGSEA. CDR3: CSAWDRGSRSGELFF. CDR3 nucleotide sequence: TGCAGCGCTTGGGACAGGGGCTCCCGATCCGGGGAGCTGTTTTTT.

This clonotype was found many times. V usage is TRBV29-1 and J usage is TRBJ1-1; D perhaps matches TRBD1 (5 bases). Trimming removed 5 bases at V and 10 bases at J, with 23 bases between. CDR1 is SQVTM and CDR2 is ANQGSEA in the germline V gene. There are 14 residues in the CDR3. The CDR3 bases are TGCAGCGTTCTTGGGGACGGTTCCCTCAATAGAGCTTTCTTT. Amino acids: CSVLGDGSLNRAFF.

Many counts were recorded for this clonotype. V and J are TRBV5-6 and TRBJ2-5; weak D call: TRBD1 (6 bases). V lost 6 bases and J 1 base, leaving 16 bases between the germline ends. The CDR3 is 15 residues long. CDR1 SGHDT and CDR2 YYEEEE come from the germline V gene. The CDR3 loop reads CASNSLQGFQETQYF. As DNA, the CDR3 is TGTGCCAGCAACTCCCTACAGGGATTCCAAGAGACCCAGTACTTC.

This clonotype came up a few times. The V call is TRBV7-3, the J call TRBJ2-3; D remains ambiguous. V was pared by 4 bases and J by 2 bases, with 7 bases between. The CDR3 is 13 amino acids. Germline CDR1 is SGHTA and CDR2 is FQGTGA. CDR3 residues: CASSSLHTDTQYF. DNA of the CDR3: TGTGCCAGCAGCTCGCTCCACACAGATACGCAGTATTTT.

This clonotype has a count of ten or more. The rearrangement links TRBV6-1 to TRBJ2-7; D tentatively fits TRBD1 or TRBD2 (6 bases each). The germline V gene encodes CDR1 MNHNS and CDR2 SASEGT. CDR3 size: 15 residues. Trimming took 6 bases from V and 0 from J, leaving 15 bases between them. The CDR3 sequence is CASRARRGSSYEQYF. As DNA, the CDR3 is TGTGCCAGCAGGGCCCGGAGGGGGTCCTCCTACGAGCAGTACTTC.

The sample holds many counts of this clonotype. V usage is TRBV25-1 and J usage is TRBJ2-1, with 8 bases fitting TRBD2. CDR1 is MGHDK and CDR2 is SYGVNS in the germline V gene. The trim removed 0 bases at V and 2 bases at J, leaving 9 bases unmatched. The CDR3 has 18 residues. The CDR3 DNA sequence: TGTGCCAGCAGTGAATACAGCGGGGGCTTGGGCCCCTACAATGAGCAGTTCTTC. As protein: CASSEYSGGLGPYNEQFF.

This clonotype occurred many times. A clone one base away is much larger, so this may be a read error. This sequence joins TRBV6-6 and TRBJ2-7, with unresolved D. CDR1 MNHNY and CDR2 SVGAGI come from the germline V gene (reference sequence). This CDR3 has 11 amino acids. CDR3 coding DNA: TGTGCCAGCAGCCCCTCCTACGACCAGTACTTC. Its protein product is CASSPSYDQYF.

This clonotype was counted at least ten times. J is TRBJ1-6 and V is TRBV10-3; D unresolved. CDR3 size: 13 residues. Trimming cost V 0 bases and J 10 bases, with 7 bases left between them. Germline V gene data show CDR1 as ENHRY and CDR2 as SYGVKD. The CDR3: CAISESHVSPLHF. The CDR3 DNA follows: TGTGCCATCAGTGAGTCACATGTATCACCCCTCCACTTT.

The rearrangement joins TRBV24-1 to TRBJ2-1; TRBD1 agrees at 7 bases. Germline CDR1 is KGHDR and CDR2 is SFDVKD. With 9 bases clipped from V and 5 bases from J, the junction kept 9 bases outside the gene matches. This CDR3 is 14 amino acids long. For the CDR3, the DNA is TGTGCCACCCAAGCAACAGGGGCCAACAATGAGCAGTTCTTC. It specifies CATQATGANNEQFF.